This T cell receptor (beta chain) was observed in a study of blood T cells in healthy people across ages (dated by TCRdb to between 2014 and 2017). About the investigation overall: In model experiments, template switching captured roughly one uniquely barcoded TCR beta cDNA molecule for every two T cells. To track age-related changes in TCR beta repertoire diversity, the study relied on deep sequencing normalized with unique cDNA molecular identifiers. Two additional independent replicas of 1 million unique cDNA reads from the same blood draw were analyzed for two donors (one aged 18 to 30 and one aged 80 or older). Donors were grouped into four age groups: young (average 16 years), middle-aged (39), aged (around 60) and long-lived (around 80). Donors of different ages were randomly distributed across sequencing lanes to avoid experimental bias.

The CDR3 has 16 amino acids, counting the end cysteine and phenylalanine. The only DNA kept is the CDR3, 48 bases in frame from the first base. V lost 6 bases and J lost 0 bases; the stretch between them is 17 bases long. Looking up the germline V gene (reference sequence) yields CDR1 SEHNR and CDR2 FQNEAQ. Libraries were constructed by 5' RACE. Sequencing was performed on an Illumina HiSeq 2500. The second PCR ran for roughly 7 to 12 cycles and used a J-beta primer mix along with a sample-barcoded 5' primer. A unique molecular identifier was introduced onto each TCR beta cDNA molecule by a template-switch 5' adaptor carrying 12 random nucleotides. Each sample yielded at least 2.5 million CDR3-containing paired-end reads. The Mint cDNA synthesis kit, primed by a TRBC-specific oligonucleotide, was used to synthesize first-strand cDNA from all RNA. All cDNA was treated with uracil-DNA glycosylase and then went through a first 18-cycle PCR with the universal primers M1SS and BC2_uni_R. Per the original workflow: Each sample was normalized by randomly selecting 1 million high-quality reads, each carrying a distinct molecular identifier. Reads with shared molecular identifiers were discarded instead of being binned into consensus sequences. CDR3 identification, clonotype clustering and error correction used MiTCR with a Q25 quality threshold and the strictest error-elimination algorithm. Lower-bound total TCR beta diversity was estimated with a nonparametric unseen species model using Euler transformation. TCRdb passed the public sequencing reads through fastp at Q25 and MiXCR, retaining productive beta sequences. Each CDR3 protein appears once, grouped with its most common genes and DNA. The authors' filters were not applied to this entry. The sample includes around 900,000 distinct CDR3 sequences, with about 30% observed a single time. 17% of the sample rests with the top ten.

To note about this clonotype: No cognate antigen has been identified for it. One base away there is no much larger clone; base qualities are not given.

Broad study findings and their caveats: The long-lived group showed more naive CD4+ T cells, fewer expanded clones and increased TCR diversity than the aged group, suggesting age selection. Bulk unsorted PBMC profiling prevented conclusive comparison of naive and antigen-experienced compartments. Donor CMV infection status was unknown, potentially confounding age-related changes in expanded clonotypes. A strong correlation was found between observed TCR beta diversity and the percentage of naive T cells measured by flow cytometry. As age increased, observed TCR beta diversity per million T cells dropped in a roughly linear way, and a significant reduction was already evident by age 40. Estimates of total diversity from one million sequenced T cells were regarded as lower bounds and underestimates.

Donors were roughly 40 systemically healthy Caucasian individuals from Russia aged roughly 6 to 90 years. About 9.1 milliliters of peripheral blood were collected from each donor into EDTA-treated Vacutainer tubes. Ficoll-Paque density-gradient centrifugation was used to isolate PBMCs, with at least 7 million per sample. Total RNA, at least 6 micrograms per sample, was extracted from PBMCs with Trizol reagent. The percentages of naive CD45RAhigh/CD27high T cells were determined by flow cytometry on a PBMC aliquot from every donor. This clonotype originated in a woman older than 75 in good health. The material sequenced was blood. The chain couples TRBV7-9 to TRBJ1-2, with no confidently assigned D gene. DNA sequence: TGTGCCAGCAGTTTTGAGCCGCCTGAGGCTAACTATGGCTACACCTTC. Translated, this gives CASSFEPPEANYGYTF. Extended through the reference TRBV7-9 and TRBJ1-2 proteins, this CDR3 yields the full variable domain: DTGVSQNPRHKITKRGQNVTFRCDPISEHNRLYWYRQTLGQGPEFLTYFQNEAQLEKSRLLSDRFSAERPKGSFSTLEIQRTEQGDSAMYLCASSFEPPEANYGYTFGSGTRLTVV.